Given below is one T cell receptor (beta chain) in context. The data originate from a study of blood T cell repertoires in COVID-19. Study in general: PBMCs, B-cell-depleted T cells, or T cells were the source of the cDNA or gDNA that made up the material.

Repertoires were generated with immunoSEQ multiplex PCR, while TCRdb's copy carries only in-frame clones and drops some. There are 400,000 to 450,000 clones in the sample; around 88% occur only once, and 10% to 15% lies in the top ten. The germline V gene encodes CDR1 MNHNS and CDR2 SASEGT. The CDR3 contains 14 residues. Germline trimming cut 2 bases from V and 2 bases from J; bases unmatched to any gene: 3. This sequence originates from a woman between 45 and 65 years old with COVID-19, enrolled during active disease. V gene TRBV6-1 combines with J gene TRBJ2-7; 7 bases agree with TRBD1. Sample: peripheral blood. CDR3 sequence reads: CASSEWGQTYEQYF. CDR3 in DNA: TGTGCCAGCAGTGAATGGGGACAGACCTACGAGCAGTACTTC.